This T cell receptor (beta chain) comes out of a study of T-cell memory formation after mild COVID-19. TCRdb re-called the 5' RACE reads through MiXCR, storing one row per CDR3 protein. The table records roughly 620,000 distinct CDR3 sequences, more than 15% of them present only once. This clonotype was recorded a few times. The V end was cut by 5 bases, the J end by 1 base, with 14 bases between. The CDR3 consists of 15 residues. Germline V gives CDR1 MNHNS, CDR2 SASEGT. This sequence joins TRBV6-1 and TRBJ1-2; perhaps TRBD1 as D (6 bases). Material for sequencing was PBMCs or a T cell subset sorted from them (not recorded which). This clonotype originated in an adult woman who had mild COVID-19 (a few samples of this study predate the infection). Cell type and time point are not known. CDR3 region: CASSSRDTHNYGYTF. The CDR3 DNA follows: TGTGCCAGCAGTTCCCGGGACACTCATAACTATGGCTACACCTTC.